Listed here are 20 T cell receptor beta chains from one sample, sequenced in a study of post-analysis software for immune sequencing data. The TCR beta cDNA libraries contained unique molecular identifiers. MiXCR, applied by TCRdb to the PCR reads, yields one record per CDR3 protein. This table holds approximately 570,000 distinct CDR3 sequences, roughly 40% found once. No antigens are known for them. Study results and limitations: Four or five TRBV segments were more frequent in patients than controls; TRBV5-6, TRBV5-1 and TRBV20-1 belonged to this group.

The sequencing input was blood. Receptors were obtained from a girl between 10 and 17 years old with multiple sclerosis.

In its sample, this clonotype was seen a few times. The chain has TRBV5-1 and TRBJ2-4, with 9 bases that match TRBD1. The DNA end is more similar to TRBJ2-7, so the J call may be wrong. CDR1 is SGHRS and CDR2 is YFSETQ in the germline V gene. This CDR3 region has 15 residues. The CDR3 protein is CASSLVGQGTYEQYF. CDR3 nucleotide sequence: TGCGCCAGCAGCTTGGTCGGACAGGGGACCTACGAGCAGTACTTC.

The V call is TRBV6-2 or TRBV6-3, the J call TRBJ2-3; D is uncertain. Germline V CDR1 and CDR2: MNHEY, SVGEGT. Trimming removed 8 bases from V and 3 bases from J, with 18 bases in between. CDR3 length: 15 residues. The DNA for the CDR3 is TGTGCCAGCGGATACAGCCTGGTCGGGACAGATACGCAGTATTTT. Amino acid sequence: CASGYSLVGTDTQYF.

The chain combines TRBV5-1 with TRBJ1-1; no definite D call. The V end was cut by 0 bases, the J end by 6 bases, with 9 bases between. Germline CDR1 SGHRS, CDR2 YFSETQ. CDR3 length: 13 amino acids. The CDR3 DNA reads as TGCGCCAGCAGCTTGGATAGTGGGTCTGAAGCTTTCTTT. Translation gives CASSLDSGSEAFF.

This chain joins TRBV2 and TRBJ2-6; D gene unclear. V lost 5 bases to trimming and J lost 2 bases, with 10 bases between them. Germline V lookup: CDR1 SNHLY, CDR2 FYNNEI. This CDR3 contains 15 residues. CDR3 sequence reads: CASSLVGAGANVLTF. In DNA form, the CDR3 reads TGTGCCAGCAGTCTCGTCGGTGCTGGGGCCAACGTCCTGACTTTC.

V gene TRBV20-1 combines with J gene TRBJ2-1; tentatively, D is TRBD2 (5 bases). V was trimmed by 6 bases and J by 5 bases, leaving 14 bases between them. This CDR3 is 13 amino acids long. Germline CDR1 DFQATT, CDR2 SNEGSKA (reference sequence). The CDR3 DNA reads as TGCAGTGCAGGACTTCGGGTAGACAATGAGCAGTTCTTC. It translates to CSAGLRVDNEQFF.

Only a few counts were recorded for this clonotype. The rearrangement joins TRBV20-1 to TRBJ2-5; 7 nucleotides line up with TRBD1. V shed 4 bases, J shed 0 bases, and the junction held 8 bases outside the gene matches. Germline CDR1 is DFQATT and CDR2 is SNEGSKA (reference sequence). The CDR3 is 15 amino acids. For the CDR3, the DNA is TGCAGTGCTATAGTAGGGGGCGGGTACCAAGAGACCCAGTACTTC. It yields the protein CSAIVGGGYQETQYF.

The V and J genes are TRBV7-8 and TRBJ1-1, with TRBD1 as a possible D gene (6 bases). CDR3 length equals 14 residues. The germline V gene has CDR1 SGHVS and CDR2 FQNEAQ. The ends were cut back, 4 bases at V and 11 bases at J, with 20 bases in the middle. This CDR3 is CASSSRSGGRSAFF. In nucleotides, the CDR3 is TGTGCCAGCAGCTCCCGGTCGGGGGGGCGCTCCGCTTTCTTT.

V usage is TRBV4-1 and J usage is TRBJ2-5; TRBD1 aligns across 7 bases. With the DNA end fitting TRBJ2-7 better, the J assignment may be wrong. Germline lookup yields CDR1 MGHRA and CDR2 YSYEKL. The CDR3 sequence is 16 residues long. The CDR3 sequence: CASSQRRADRNYEQYF. The CDR3 coding sequence is TGCGCCAGCAGCCAACGGCGAGCGGACAGGAACTACGAGCAGTACTTC.

This chain links TRBV19 with TRBJ1-1, with D hard to call. The germline gives CDR1 LNHDA, CDR2 SQIVND (reference sequence). CDR3 length equals 14 residues. V was cut by 3 bases and J by 1 base, with 9 bases left in between. The CDR3 region is CASSIGKGNTEAFF. The CDR3 bases are TGTGCCAGTAGTATTGGTAAGGGGAACACTGAAGCTTTCTTT. Full variable domain (missing parts from reference TRBV19 and TRBJ1-1): DGGITQSPKYLFRKEGQNVTLSCEQNLNHDAMYWYRQDPGQGLRLIYYSQIVNDFQKGDIAEGYSVSREKKESFPLTVTSAQKNPTAFYLCASSIGKGNTEAFFGQGTRLTVV.

V is TRBV5-1 and J is TRBJ2-3, with 7 bases identical to TRBD2. CDR3 length: 17 residues. In germline, CDR1 is SGHRS, CDR2 YFSETQ. J gave up 4 bases and V 4 bases, and 15 bases lay outside the gene matches. Here the CDR3 DNA reads TGCGCCAGCAGCGCCATGCTGATGACTAGCCCCGCAGATACGCAGTATTTT. Translated, it gives CASSAMLMTSPADTQYF.

The chain's CDR3 is CASSVGSWEETQYF. In DNA, the CDR3 is TGTGCCAGCAGCGTAGGAAGTTGGGAAGAGACCCAGTACTTC. This chain uses TRBV9 with TRBJ2-5, with D unclear. With 0 bases removed from V and 3 bases from J, the gap between germline ends came to 9 bases. The CDR3 is made up of 14 amino acids. The germline V gene encodes CDR1 SGDLS and CDR2 YYNGEE.

CDR3 in amino acids: CASSQKRLGYDEQFF. In DNA, the CDR3 is TGCGCCAGCAGCCAAAAGCGGCTAGGATATGATGAGCAGTTCTTC. The rearrangement uses TRBV4-1 and TRBJ2-1, with D tentatively TRBD2 (5 bases). This CDR3 has 15 amino acids. CDR1 and CDR2 from the germline V gene are MGHRA and YSYEKL. V gave up 2 bases and J gave up 8 bases, with 16 bases separating them.

The chain employs TRBV5-1 and TRBJ1-1; 10 bases line up with TRBD1. Germline V gene lookup returns CDR1 SGHRS and CDR2 YFSETQ. This CDR3 is built from 15 residues. Trimming cost V 4 bases and J 1 base; bases outside gene matches: 4. The CDR3 DNA follows: TGCGCCAGCAGCCCGAGGACAGGGGGGAACACTGAAGCTTTCTTT. This gives the protein CASSPRTGGNTEAFF.

The rearrangement uses TRBV5-4 and TRBJ2-1; D call uncertain. This CDR3 comprises 12 residues. The V and J ends lost 0 bases and 7 bases respectively, with 5 bases between them. The germline V gene has CDR1 SGHNT and CDR2 YYREEE (reference sequence). In DNA form, the CDR3 reads TGTGCCAGCAGCTTGGATAGGAATGAGCAGTTCTTC. Translating it yields CASSLDRNEQFF.

This rearrangement joins TRBV5-1 to TRBJ2-3; the match to TRBD2 covers 8 bases. The ends lost 4 bases at V and 7 bases at J; junction bases unmatched: 11. Germline CDR1 and CDR2: SGHRS and YFSETQ. The CDR3 sequence is 15 residues long. The DNA for the CDR3 is TGCGCCAGCAGCCCAAGCGGGGGTCGGGAGTATACGCAGTATTTT. The encoded protein is CASSPSGGREYTQYF.

This clonotype was found a few times. The rearrangement joins TRBV28 to TRBJ1-2; 8 nucleotides align to TRBD1. The CDR3 has 14 amino acids. The V and J ends lost 6 bases and 6 bases, in that order; junction bases with no gene match: 9. CDR1 and CDR2 (germline): MDHEN, SYDVKM. The CDR3 protein is CASSQPAGGDGYTF. DNA of the CDR3: TGTGCCAGCAGCCAGCCCGCAGGGGGCGATGGCTACACCTTC.

A few counts support this clonotype. This chain links TRBV5-6 with TRBJ1-2; no definite D call. Germline CDR1 SGHDT, CDR2 YYEEEE. V gave up 4 bases and J gave up 7 bases, with 11 bases separating them. The CDR3 is 12 amino acids. This chain's CDR3 is CASSLSGSGYTF. DNA of the CDR3: TGTGCCAGCAGCCTTAGCGGTTCTGGCTACACCTTC.

This clonotype has more than one count but fewer than ten. V usage is TRBV20-1 and J usage is TRBJ2-7; 7 bases are shared with TRBD2. Germline CDR1 is DFQATT and CDR2 is SNEGSKA (reference sequence). The CDR3 has 17 amino acids. V was pared by 0 bases and J by 0 bases, with 11 bases of the junction left unmatched. CDR3 sequence: CSARDPSSGDSSYEQYF. For the CDR3, the DNA is TGCAGTGCTAGAGATCCCTCTAGCGGAGACAGCTCCTACGAGCAGTACTTC.

The rearrangement links TRBV28 to TRBJ2-7; D not resolved. V lost 3 bases and J 2 bases, leaving 8 bases between the germline ends. CDR1 MDHEN and CDR2 SYDVKM come from the germline V gene. The CDR3 totals 13 residues. For the CDR3, the DNA is TGTGCCAGCAGTTTTGTTGCTACCTACGAGCAGTACTTC. Translated, it gives CASSFVATYEQYF.

V and J are TRBV25-1 and TRBJ2-5; D may be TRBD1 (5 bases). This CDR3 is built from 15 residues. The V end was cut by 2 bases, the J end by 3 bases, with 13 bases between. Per germline, CDR1 MGHDK and CDR2 SYGVNS. CDR3 sequence reads: CASSEPMTEKETQYF. CDR3 in DNA: TGTGCCAGCAGTGAACCTATGACAGAGAAAGAGACCCAGTACTTC.